This T cell receptor beta chain was sequenced in a study of shared clonotypes between healthy human individuals. Whole-study context: CD4 naive cells filled three plates per donor, CD4 memory three, CD8 naive two and CD8 memory one.

J was trimmed by 0 bases and V by 5 bases; bases with no gene match: 4. The CDR3 extends over 15 amino acids. Germline CDR1 is MGHRA and CDR2 is YSYEKL. Study-level results: Genetic and exposure-history diversity was limited by the few donors. The study found lower generation probabilities in non-shared clonotypes than in those shared by all four donors.

On this clone: Its antigen is undetermined.

In the original workflow: With immunoSEQ giving junction-only sequences and no quality scores, filtering differed. Method: immunoSEQ multiplex PCR; TCRdb's copy keeps in-frame clones and lacks some. V, J and clone size reflect that table, while D and trimming were determined from the DNA. The data show more than 400,000 clones, almost 97% seen once. The receptor comes from a woman aged 25 to 39 in good health. The chain recombines TRBV4-1 with TRBJ2-7, with 10 bases matching TRBD1. Material: naive CD4+ T cells sorted from blood. Subset denoted: CD45RA+ positively selected. CDR3 loop: CASSRGQGGSYEQYF. CDR3 coding DNA: TGCGCCAGCAGCAGAGGACAGGGGGGCTCCTACGAGCAGTACTTC.